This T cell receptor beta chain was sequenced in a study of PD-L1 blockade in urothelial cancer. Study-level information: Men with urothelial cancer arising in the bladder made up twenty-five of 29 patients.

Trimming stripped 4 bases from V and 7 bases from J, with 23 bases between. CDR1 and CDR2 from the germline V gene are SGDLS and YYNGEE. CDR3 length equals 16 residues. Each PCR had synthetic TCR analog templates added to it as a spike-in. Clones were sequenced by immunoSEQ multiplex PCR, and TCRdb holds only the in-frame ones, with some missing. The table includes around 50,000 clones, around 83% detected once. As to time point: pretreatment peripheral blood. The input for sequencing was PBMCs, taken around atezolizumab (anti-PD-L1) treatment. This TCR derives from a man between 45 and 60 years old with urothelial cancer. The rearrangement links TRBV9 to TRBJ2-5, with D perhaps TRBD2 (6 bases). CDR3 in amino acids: CASSPRGRGLLGTQYF. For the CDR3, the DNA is TGTGCCAGCAGCCCGCGGGGAAGGGGCCTCCTGGGGACCCAGTACTTC.